Following are 24 T cell receptor beta chains from one sample sequenced in a study of blood T cell repertoires in COVID-19. Generated by immunoSEQ multiplex PCR, the TCRdb table keeps only in-frame clones and is missing some. The table records 310,000 or so clones, 87% of them present only once. The sample comprised PBMCs or T cells enriched from blood (not recorded which). The source of these receptors is a woman aged 40 to 50 who had recovered from COVID-19.

The chain employs TRBV5-4 and TRBJ1-1, with 7 nucleotides matching TRBD1. Germline V gives CDR1 SGHNT, CDR2 YYREEE (reference sequence). The CDR3 runs to 13 residues. J lost 0 bases, V lost 6 bases, and 2 bases had no gene match. The CDR3 nucleotides read TGTGCCAGCACAGGACAGGTGAACACTGAAGCTTTCTTT. It translates to CASTGQVNTEAFF.

V usage is TRBV5-4 and J usage is TRBJ1-2; no reliable D call. Germline V gene lookup returns CDR1 SGHNT and CDR2 YYREEE (reference sequence). Trimming took 2 bases from V and 8 from J, leaving 13 bases between them. The CDR3 sequence is 13 residues long. The DNA of the CDR3 is TGTGCCAGCAGCTTAGCCGGGTCGCGGGGCTACACCTTC. Translation gives CASSLAGSRGYTF.

V is TRBV20-1 and J is TRBJ1-2; maybe TRBD1 (6 bases). Trimming took off 6 bases at V and 6 bases at J, with 14 bases between the two ends. The germline CDR1 and CDR2 sequences are DFQATT and SNEGSKA (reference sequence). This CDR3 contains 12 residues. CDR3 DNA sequence: TGCAGTGCGAGTCAGGGGAACAATGGCTACACCTTC. It yields the protein CSASQGNNGYTF.

The chain is built from TRBV18 and TRBJ2-7, with 8 bases fitting TRBD2. This CDR3 comprises 14 residues. CDR1 and CDR2 (germline): KGHSH, LQKENI. Trimming took 6 bases from V and 3 from J; bases not matched to a gene: 7. CDR3 nucleotides: TGTGCCAGCTCTCCCTCGGGAGGGGGCTACGAGCAGTACTTC. Residues: CASSPSGGGYEQYF.

This chain connects TRBV7-2 to TRBJ2-3, with D possibly TRBD2 on 5 matching bases. Per the germline V gene, CDR1 is SGHTA and CDR2 is FQGNSA. This CDR3 spans 15 amino acids. The V and J ends lost 5 bases and 6 bases respectively, with 18 bases between them. The CDR3 DNA sequence: TGTGCCAGCAGCCCCAACCCCTTGAGAGGGGATACGCAGTATTTT. It codes for CASSPNPLRGDTQYF.

The chain recombines TRBV30 with TRBJ1-4, with D perhaps TRBD1 (5 bases). The length of the CDR3 is 14 residues. Germline V lookup: CDR1 GTSNPN, CDR2 SVGIG (reference sequence). V gave up 4 bases and J gave up 6 bases, with 15 bases separating them. The CDR3 loop reads CAWTSGGPDEKLFF. Written as DNA, the CDR3 is TGTGCCTGGACCTCGGGGGGACCCGATGAAAAACTGTTTTTT.

The rearrangement uses TRBV6-5 and TRBJ1-6, with no clear D. Germline CDR1 is MNHEY and CDR2 is SVGAGI. Trimming cost V 4 bases and J 7 bases, with 8 bases left between them. This CDR3 has 13 amino acids. CDR3 protein: CASSSGSNSPLHF. As DNA, the CDR3 is TGTGCCAGCAGTTCCGGTTCAAATTCACCCCTCCACTTT.

The chain links TRBV7-3 to TRBJ1-3; D gene unclear. V lost 3 bases, J lost 0 bases, and 12 bases lay in between. The CDR3 length is 16 residues. The germline gives CDR1 SGHTA, CDR2 FQGTGA. The CDR3 DNA is TGTGCCAGCAGCTTGGGCCCCTTGAGCTCTGGAAACACCATATATTTT. Its protein is CASSLGPLSSGNTIYF. Complete variable domain (other parts from reference TRBV7-3 and TRBJ1-3): GAGVSQTPSNKVTEKGKYVELRCDPISGHTALYWYRQSLGQGPEFLIYFQGTGAADDSGLPNDRFFAVRPEGSVSTLKIQRTERGDSAVYLCASSLGPLSSGNTIYFGEGSWLTVV.

The chain combines TRBV24-1 with TRBJ2-5, with TRBD1 as a possible D gene (6 bases). V dropped 5 bases and J dropped 2 bases, with 20 bases sitting between them. The germline V gene has CDR1 KGHDR and CDR2 SFDVKD. The CDR3 is made up of 17 amino acids. CDR3 bases: TGTGCCACCAGTGTCCTACCCGACACAGGGCAACAAGAGACCCAGTACTTC. Translating it yields CATSVLPDTGQQETQYF.

The chain carries TRBV29-1 and TRBJ2-3; D possibly corresponds to TRBD1 (6 bases). The CDR3 loop spans 15 amino acids. V was clipped by 4 bases and J by 2 bases, with 16 bases between them. Germline CDR1 is SQVTM and CDR2 is ANQGSEA. The CDR3 here is CSVVRDTFFTDTQYF. The CDR3, as DNA: TGCAGCGTTGTCCGGGACACCTTTTTCACAGATACGCAGTATTTT.

The chain links TRBV7-2 to TRBJ2-7, with 7 bases identical to TRBD1. The ends lost 4 bases at V and 2 bases at J; junction bases unmatched: 5. Per germline, CDR1 SGHTA and CDR2 FQGNSA. CDR3 length equals 14 residues. Here the CDR3 reads CASSSGTATYEQYF. CDR3 sequence (DNA): TGTGCCAGCAGCTCCGGGACAGCAACCTACGAGCAGTACTTC.

The V and J genes are TRBV5-6 and TRBJ2-3; 10 nucleotides align to TRBD2. With 5 bases clipped from V and 2 bases from J, the junction kept 11 bases outside the gene matches. Germline-derived CDR1 and CDR2 are SGHDT and YYEEEE. The CDR3 loop spans 17 amino acids. The CDR3 DNA sequence: TGTGCCAGCAGTACCACCTTAGCGGGAGGCACCACAGATACGCAGTATTTT. As protein: CASSTTLAGGTTDTQYF.

The chain combines TRBV28 with TRBJ1-2; 8 positions agree with TRBD1. This CDR3 has 15 residues. V was clipped by 8 bases and J by 4 bases; unmatched bases: 12. CDR1 is MDHEN, CDR2 SYDVKM, per germline. Written as DNA, the CDR3 is TGTGCCAGCCTCCCCGGACAGGGCCGGGCCTATGGCTACACCTTC. Encoded protein: CASLPGQGRAYGYTF.

This rearrangement joins TRBV5-1 to TRBJ2-3; TRBD2 aligns across 7 bases. V was pared by 4 bases and J by 0 bases, with 5 bases of the junction left unmatched. The CDR3 has 15 residues. CDR1 and CDR2 (germline): SGHRS, YFSETQ. In nucleotides, the CDR3 is TGCGCCAGCAGCCCGGGACTACCTAGCACAGATACGCAGTATTTT. Its translation is CASSPGLPSTDTQYF.

On this clone itself: This sample includes further DNA sequences coding for the same CDR3. The V gene is TRBV12-3 or TRBV12-4, the J gene TRBJ1-5; D might be TRBD1 (5 bases). CDR3 length: 13 residues. V shed 3 bases and J shed 4 bases, with 7 bases lying between them. In DNA, the CDR3 is TGTGCCAGCAGTTTCTCAGGGAATCAGCCCCAGCATTTT. This gives the protein CASSFSGNQPQHF.

The rearrangement joins TRBV9 to TRBJ1-1, with 9 positions matching TRBD1. Germline lookup yields CDR1 SGDLS and CDR2 YYNGEE. This CDR3 spans 15 amino acids. V was pared by 3 bases and J by 1 base, with 4 bases of the junction left unmatched. The chain's CDR3 is CASSATGGRNTEAFF. DNA for the CDR3: TGTGCCAGCAGCGCCACAGGGGGCCGGAACACTGAAGCTTTCTTT.

This clone appeared once. CDR3 sequence: CASSGTGLKTQYF. The CDR3 DNA is TGTGCCAGCAGCGGAACAGGGCTTAAGACCCAGTACTTC. The chain carries TRBV7-2 and TRBJ2-5; the D gene is possibly TRBD1 (6 bases). The CDR3 spans 13 residues. CDR1 is SGHTA and CDR2 is FQGNSA in the germline V gene. V was trimmed by 5 bases and J by 6 bases, leaving 13 bases between them. Supplemented by reference TRBV7-2 and TRBJ2-5, the full variable domain reads GAGVSQSPSNKVTEKGKDVELRCDPISGHTALYWYRQSLGQGLEFLIYFQGNSAPDKSGLPSDRFSAERTGGSVSTLTIQRTQQEDSAVYLCASSGTGLKTQYFGPGTRLLVL.

The chain employs TRBV6-2 or TRBV6-3 and TRBJ2-7, with D possibly TRBD1 on 6 matching bases. Between the trimmed V and J ends, which lost 5 bases and 2 bases, there was a span of 13 bases. This CDR3 is built from 14 residues. CDR1 is MNHEY and CDR2 is SVGEGT in the germline V gene. In DNA form, the CDR3 reads TGTGCCAGCAGTCGCTCCCAGGGGACCTACGAGCAGTACTTC. Translation gives CASSRSQGTYEQYF.

This chain connects TRBV12-5 to TRBJ2-1, with a possible D match to TRBD2 (5 bases). The CDR3 runs to 14 residues. In germline, CDR1 is LGHNT, CDR2 FRNRAP. Trimming pared 1 base from V and 6 bases from J, leaving 10 bases between. CDR3 nucleotide sequence: TGTGCTAGTGGTTTGGGCCATGGGAGCAATGAGCAGTTCTTC. The encoded protein is CASGLGHGSNEQFF. Full variable domain (remainder filled in from reference TRBV12-5 and TRBJ2-1): DARVTQTPRHKVTEMGQEVTMRCQPILGHNTVFWYRQTMMQGLELLAYFRNRAPLDDSGMPKDRFSAEMPDATLATLKIQPSEPRDSAVYFCASGLGHGSNEQFFGPGTRLTVL.

This clone was picked up one time. The V and J genes are TRBV28 and TRBJ1-4; D unresolved. Trimming removed 6 bases at V and 6 bases at J, with 11 bases between. CDR1 is MDHEN and CDR2 is SYDVKM in the germline V gene. The CDR3 extends over 13 amino acids. DNA for the CDR3: TGTGCCAGCAGGGCGGGGTTAGATGAAAAACTGTTTTTT. Translated, it gives CASRAGLDEKLFF.

This chain links TRBV3-1 (or the pseudogene TRBV3-2) with TRBJ2-5; tentative D call: TRBD2 (6 bases). Germline values: CDR1 LGHDT, CDR2 YNNKEL (reference sequence). This CDR3 spans 16 amino acids. Trimming took off 2 bases at V and 4 bases at J, with 17 bases between the two ends. This CDR3 reads CASSQLTSLGRETQYF. For the CDR3, the DNA is TGTGCCAGCAGCCAACTAACTAGCTTGGGTCGAGAGACCCAGTACTTC.

The chain uses TRBV15 and TRBJ2-5; TRBD1 is a possible D gene (5 bases). V lost 0 bases to trimming and J lost 2 bases, with 10 bases between them. The germline gives CDR1 LNHNV, CDR2 YYDKDF (reference sequence). CDR3 length equals 15 residues. CDR3 sequence (DNA): TGTGCCACCAGCAGAGATCCGGCAGGGCAAGAGACCCAGTACTTC. It is translated as CATSRDPAGQETQYF.

The V call is TRBV9, the J call TRBJ2-1, with TRBD2 identical over 7 bases. Trimming at V came to 3 bases and at J to 8 bases, leaving 2 bases not matched to a gene. Germline CDR1 SGDLS, CDR2 YYNGEE. The CDR3 covers 12 residues. CDR3 DNA: TGTGCCAGCAGCGGGACTAGTCATGAGCAGTTCTTC. Translation gives CASSGTSHEQFF. Variable domain in full (rest from reference TRBV9 and TRBJ2-1): DSGVTQTPKHLITATGQRVTLRCSPRSGDLSVYWYQQSLDQGLQFLIQYYNGEERAKGNILERFSAQQFPDLHSELNLSSLELGDSALYFCASSGTSHEQFFGPGTRLTVL.

V usage is TRBV24-1 and J usage is TRBJ1-5, with 8 bases identical to TRBD1. Looked up from germline, CDR1 is KGHDR and CDR2 is SFDVKD. The CDR3 is made up of 13 amino acids. V shed 9 bases, J shed 2 bases, and the junction held 2 bases outside the gene matches. CDR3 region: CATAGQGNQPQHF. For the CDR3, the DNA is TGTGCCACCGCGGGACAGGGCAATCAGCCCCAGCATTTT.